Many counts were recorded for the clone carrying this T cell receptor beta chain. Its antigen is not known. The data belong to a study of T cells after yellow fever vaccination. Study-wide findings and caveats: Once the booster was given, most primary-vaccination clones reappeared, at approximately 97% for CD4 and over 85% for CD8.

From the 5' RACE reads, TCRdb called clonotypes with MiXCR, one entry per CDR3 protein. The repertoire holds 120,000 to 150,000 distinct CDR3 sequences, with roughly 8% as singletons. The CDR3 sequence is 16 residues long. The V end lost 0 bases, the J end lost 7 bases, and 17 bases lay between the germline ends. Germline V gene sequence: CDR1 SGHRS, CDR2 YFSETQ. The input for sequencing was CD4+ T cells sorted from PBMCs, taken 5 days after the yellow fever booster vaccination. The chain links TRBV5-1 to TRBJ2-1; perhaps D is TRBD1 or TRBD2 (5 bases each). This clonotype was sampled from a man aged 30-40 years who received the YFV17D yellow fever vaccine. DNA of the CDR3: TGCGCCAGCAGCTTGGGGTTGACGCAGGGACCTAATGAGCAGTTCTTC. It specifies CASSLGLTQGPNEQFF.